Listed here is a single T cell receptor (beta chain). Original processing notes: Reference gene primers were amplified, and this amplification served to estimate nucleated cell counts. The method was immunoSEQ multiplex PCR; TCRdb's version includes in-frame clones alone and lacks a portion of them. Clone size and V and J calls were adopted from that table, with D and trimming inferred from the DNA. The sample comprises tens of thousands of clones, 75% to 90% of which are singletons, and 6.3% rests with the top ten. This sample is drawn from a study of blood T cell repertoires in COVID-19. On the study more broadly: Collection of acute and convalescent COVID-19 samples took place in the United States, Italy and Spain.

Seattle enrolled patients during active infection and tracked them longitudinally. Germline V CDR1 and CDR2: MNHEY, SMNVEV (reference sequence). The CDR3 has 17 residues. The J segment lost 0 bases and the V segment lost 5 bases, leaving 8 bases of the junction unmatched. The V and J genes are TRBV27 and TRBJ2-5, with 11 bases matching TRBD1. The specimen was peripheral blood. The origin of this receptor is a man aged 80 or over with COVID-19, enrolled during active disease. The CDR3 is CASSRRGTGGYQETQYF. The CDR3 DNA reads as TGTGCCAGCAGTCGCCGTGGGACAGGGGGATACCAAGAGACCCAGTACTTC.